The 20 T cell receptor beta chains in this list originate from one sample, sequenced in a study of blood T cell repertoires in COVID-19. Sequencing used immunoSEQ multiplex PCR; TCRdb keeps in-frame clones, though not all of them. The sample holds 300,000 to 450,000 clones, around 87% seen once. Source material: PBMCs or T cells enriched from blood (not recorded which). Every receptor here comes from a man aged 30 to 45 who had recovered from COVID-19.

V usage is TRBV3-1 (or the pseudogene TRBV3-2) and J usage is TRBJ2-5, with 9 nucleotides matching TRBD2. CDR1 is LGHDT, CDR2 YNNKEL, per germline (reference sequence). V trimming: 3 bases; J trimming: 6 bases; junction bases outside the gene matches: 11. This CDR3 has 16 residues. CDR3 in amino acids: CASSQDAASGVKTQYF. CDR3 nucleotides: TGTGCCAGCAGCCAGGACGCGGCTAGCGGGGTTAAGACCCAGTACTTC.

The rearrangement joins TRBV6-6 to TRBJ1-3; TRBD1 aligns across 7 bases. CDR3 size: 14 residues. V lost 7 bases to trimming and J lost 4 bases; unmatched junction nucleotides: 7. Germline V gene data show CDR1 as MNHNY and CDR2 as SVGAGI (reference sequence). The CDR3, as DNA: TGTGCCAGCACCACCCGGGACAGCGGAAACACCATATATTTT. This gives the protein CASTTRDSGNTIYF.

The chain is built from TRBV11-2 and TRBJ2-7; D possibly corresponds to TRBD1 (7 bases). Germline-derived CDR1 and CDR2 are SGHAT and FQNNGV. The ends were cut back, 4 bases at V and 0 bases at J, with 10 bases in the middle. CDR3 length equals 14 residues. CDR3 region: CASSSRDSSYEQYF. CDR3 coding DNA: TGTGCCAGCAGCTCGCGGGACAGCTCCTACGAGCAGTACTTC.

The gene calls are TRBV5-1 and TRBJ2-3; 9 bases align to TRBD2. The CDR3 runs to 16 residues. Germline-derived CDR1 and CDR2 are SGHRS and YFSETQ. J was trimmed by 1 base and V by 0 bases; bases with no gene match: 3. This CDR3 is CASSLAASGGTDTQYF. CDR3 sequence (DNA): TGCGCCAGCAGCTTGGCGGCTAGCGGGGGCACAGATACGCAGTATTTT.

This clone was counted a single time. For the CDR3, the DNA is TGCGCCAGCAGCTTGGGTGTCTTCCAAGAGACCCAGTACTTC. Its translation: CASSLGVFQETQYF. The rearrangement links TRBV5-1 to TRBJ2-5; no reliable D call. The CDR3 consists of 14 residues. The ends were cut back, 0 bases at V and 1 base at J, with 7 bases in the middle. Germline V gene sequence: CDR1 SGHRS, CDR2 YFSETQ.

The chain joins TRBV10-2 to TRBJ2-7; 7 nucleotides line up with TRBD1. Germline CDR1 is WSHSY and CDR2 is SAAADI. The V and J ends lost 10 bases and 6 bases, in that order; junction bases with no gene match: 12. The CDR3 totals 13 residues. DNA of the CDR3: TGCGCCATCGAAGACAGGGAGAATTTCGAGCAGTACTTC. This gives the protein CAIEDRENFEQYF.

The chain recombines TRBV7-2 with TRBJ2-5; a possible D gene is TRBD2 (6 bases). V was clipped by 3 bases and J by 5 bases, with 16 bases between them. CDR3 length: 15 amino acids. Germline V gene data show CDR1 as SGHTA and CDR2 as FQGNSA. The CDR3 nucleotides are TGTGCCAGCAGCTTCCTTGGAGGGGCGGGGGAGACCCAGTACTTC. Protein: CASSFLGGAGETQYF.

This clone was recorded only once. This chain connects TRBV6-2 or TRBV6-3 to TRBJ2-7, with 7 bases fitting TRBD2. The germline V gene has CDR1 MNHEY and CDR2 SVGEGT. This CDR3 is 15 amino acids long. After removal of 2 bases from V and 2 bases from J, the junction contained 6 bases not matched to a gene. For the CDR3, the DNA is TGTGCCAGCAGTTACCAGTGGGGGGGAACCTACGAGCAGTACTTC. Protein sequence: CASSYQWGGTYEQYF.

The chain employs TRBV15 and TRBJ1-3; D is undetermined. The CDR3 consists of 16 residues. V lost 2 bases and J 0 bases, leaving 11 bases between the germline ends. The V gene's germline CDR1 is LNHNV and CDR2 YYDKDF (reference sequence). CDR3 residues: CATSRSRSSSGNTIYF. The CDR3 DNA reads as TGTGCCACCAGCAGAAGCAGATCTAGCTCTGGAAACACCATATATTTT.

The chain carries TRBV4-1 and TRBJ2-1; TRBD2 agrees at 8 bases. Germline V CDR1 and CDR2: MGHRA, YSYEKL. The CDR3 sequence is 18 residues long. Unmatched junction bases numbered 14, after V lost 0 bases and J lost 7 bases. The CDR3 DNA is TGCGCCAGCAGCCAAGATGGACTTTTCGGGGGGGCGTTGAATGAGCAGTTCTTC. It yields the protein CASSQDGLFGGALNEQFF.

This chain connects TRBV19 to TRBJ2-1; 7 bases match TRBD2. The length of the CDR3 is 15 residues. Germline V gene lookup returns CDR1 LNHDA and CDR2 SQIVND (reference sequence). After removal of 2 bases from V and 5 bases from J, the junction contained 6 bases not matched to a gene. CDR3 in DNA: TGTGCCAGTAGTATATTCGCGGGGGAAGACAATGAGCAGTTCTTC. Translation gives CASSIFAGEDNEQFF.

This chain uses TRBV6-5 with TRBJ2-1; TRBD1 matches 7 bases. This CDR3 is 15 amino acids long. V lost 7 bases to trimming and J lost 3 bases; unmatched junction nucleotides: 9. The germline V gene has CDR1 MNHEY and CDR2 SVGAGI. The chain's CDR3 is CASIGGRTGYNEQFF. Written as DNA, the CDR3 is TGTGCCAGCATTGGGGGTCGGACAGGCTACAATGAGCAGTTCTTC.

The rearrangement joins TRBV13 to TRBJ2-7, with TRBD1 matching 9 bases. Germline trimming cut 5 bases from V and 2 bases from J; bases unmatched to any gene: 10. The CDR3 has 16 residues. Germline loops: CDR1 PRHDT, CDR2 FYEKMQ (reference sequence). DNA for the CDR3: TGTGCCAGCAGCCCCCGAGTCGGGACAGGGACCTACGAGCAGTACTTC. Amino acid sequence: CASSPRVGTGTYEQYF.

V gene TRBV7-9 combines with J gene TRBJ1-2; D remains ambiguous. Looked up from germline, CDR1 is SEHNR and CDR2 is FQNEAQ (reference sequence). The length of the CDR3 is 13 residues. V dropped 4 bases and J dropped 5 bases, with 11 bases sitting between them. The CDR3 region is CASSSEDIYGYTF. The CDR3 DNA follows: TGTGCCAGCAGCTCAGAGGATATTTATGGCTACACCTTC.

Written as DNA, the CDR3 is TGTGCCAGCAGACAGAACAGGGGCGACACTGAAGCTTTCTTT. Its protein product is CASRQNRGDTEAFF. The chain carries TRBV7-2 and TRBJ1-1; TRBD1 aligns across 7 bases. Per germline, CDR1 SGHTA and CDR2 FQGNSA. J lost 3 bases, V lost 6 bases, and 7 bases had no gene match. The CDR3 totals 14 residues.

J is TRBJ2-3 and V is TRBV4-2; 8 positions agree with TRBD2. The CDR3 extends over 18 amino acids. V was clipped by 4 bases and J by 0 bases; unmatched bases: 12. Germline CDR1 and CDR2: LGHNA and YNFKEQ. Here the CDR3 reads CASSLRWEAGESTDTQYF. CDR3 in DNA: TGTGCCAGCAGCCTAAGATGGGAAGCGGGGGAGAGCACAGATACGCAGTATTTT.

On this clone itself: The identical CDR3 is also encoded by other nucleotide sequences in the sample. The DNA of the CDR3 is TGTGCCAGTAGTTCACCGGGACAGGGCTCCTATGGCTACACCTTC. It specifies CASSSPGQGSYGYTF. This sequence joins TRBV19 and TRBJ1-2, with TRBD1 matching over 9 bases. The CDR3 loop spans 15 amino acids. The V gene's germline CDR1 is LNHDA and CDR2 SQIVND (reference sequence). Unmatched junction bases numbered 8, after V lost 5 bases and J lost 4 bases.

The chain links TRBV11-3 to TRBJ2-7, with 9 bases fitting TRBD1. The CDR3 loop spans 13 amino acids. Trimming cost V 5 bases and J 7 bases; bases outside gene matches: 6. Germline V gives CDR1 SGHNT, CDR2 YENEEA. CDR3 in amino acids: CASSTGTGREQYF. The CDR3 DNA is TGTGCCAGCAGCACCGGGACAGGGAGGGAGCAGTACTTC.

This clone was picked up a small number of times. The chain uses TRBV20-1 and TRBJ1-2, with D possibly TRBD1 on 6 matching bases. V lost 3 bases, J lost 5 bases, and 7 bases lay in between. The CDR3 length is 11 residues. The germline gives CDR1 DFQATT, CDR2 SNEGSKA (reference sequence). CDR3 coding DNA: TGCAGTGCTAGTCAGGGGTATGGCTACACCTTC. The encoded protein is CSASQGYGYTF.

The chain couples TRBV11-2 to TRBJ1-2, with 11 bases identical to TRBD1. From germline, CDR1 is SGHAT and CDR2 FQNNGV. The CDR3 has 15 residues. The V gene end was trimmed by 1 base and the J gene end by 3 bases; junction bases not matched to a gene: 1. Here the CDR3 DNA reads TGTGCCAGCAGCTTAGGGACAGGGGGCGACTATGGCTACACCTTC. Protein: CASSLGTGGDYGYTF.